This T cell receptor beta chain is from a study of sequential checkpoint blockade in melanoma. The data were produced by immunoSEQ multiplex PCR, yet TCRdb's version contains in-frame clones alone and is incomplete. Of some 32,000 clones listed, more than 70% are singletons. Treatment defined: randomized to nivolumab then ipilimumab (arm A) or the reverse (arm B). PBMC sorting kept live CD3+CD8+ cells without CD19 or CD56. Germline-derived CDR1 and CDR2 are SGHDT and YYEEEE. V was trimmed by 0 bases and J by 7 bases, leaving 11 bases between them. CDR3 length: 13 amino acids. The clonotype was recovered from a human donor with melanoma. The chain couples TRBV5-6 to TRBJ2-7; weak D call: TRBD1 (6 bases). The sequencing used CD8+ T cells sorted from blood (inferred from file names), collected from a patient given nivolumab and ipilimumab in sequence. For the CDR3, the DNA is TGTGCCAGCAGCTTGGCCATGGGACAAGAGCAGTACTTC. It encodes CASSLAMGQEQYF.